Listed here is a single T cell receptor beta chain. These data come from a study of beta chain features in type 1 diabetes. Expressed TCRB transcripts were sequenced because the isolated RNA had all been reverse transcribed beforehand. TCRdb keeps only in-frame clones here, not all; method: immunoSEQ multiplex PCR. The table lists a few hundred thousand clones, about 15% of them singletons. This CDR3 is built from 16 residues. The germline V gene has CDR1 LNHDA and CDR2 SQIVND (reference sequence). The V and J ends lost 0 bases and 4 bases respectively, with 15 bases between them. This chain links TRBV19 with TRBJ1-1; possible D gene TRBD1, 6 bases. The sequenced sample was naive CD4+ T cells from blood. The receptor comes from a man in his thirties or forties in good health. The CDR3 sequence is CASSIELAGASTEAFF. CDR3 nucleotide sequence: TGTGCCAGTAGTATAGAATTGGCAGGGGCGAGCACTGAAGCTTTCTTT.